A single TCR beta chain is shown here with its context. These data belong to a study of blood T cell repertoires in COVID-19. The CDR3 length is 19 residues. V shed 0 bases, J shed 0 bases, and the junction held 9 bases outside the gene matches. CDR1 and CDR2 from the germline V gene are GTSNPN and SVGIG (reference sequence). Generated by immunoSEQ multiplex PCR, the TCRdb table keeps only in-frame clones and is missing some. Among around 120,000 clones, over 70% were seen once, and the ten largest hold over 2%. The rearrangement uses TRBV30 and TRBJ2-7; 15 bases match TRBD2. The sample was peripheral blood. The receptor's source is an older man with acute or convalescent COVID-19. CDR3 protein: CAWSVPPGLAGGSSYEQYF. The CDR3 DNA reads TGTGCCTGGAGTGTACCACCGGGACTAGCGGGGGGCTCCTCCTACGAGCAGTACTTC.